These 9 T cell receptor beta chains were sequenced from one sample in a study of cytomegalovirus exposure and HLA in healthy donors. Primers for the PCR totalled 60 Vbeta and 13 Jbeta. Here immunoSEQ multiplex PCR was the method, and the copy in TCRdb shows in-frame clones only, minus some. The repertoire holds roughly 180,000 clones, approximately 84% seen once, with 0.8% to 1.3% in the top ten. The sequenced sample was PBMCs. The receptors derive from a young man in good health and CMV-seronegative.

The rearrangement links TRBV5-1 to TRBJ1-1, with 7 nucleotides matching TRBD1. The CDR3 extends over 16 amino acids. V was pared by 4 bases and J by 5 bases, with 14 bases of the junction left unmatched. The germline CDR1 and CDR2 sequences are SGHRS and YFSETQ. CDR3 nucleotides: TGCGCCAGCAGCCAACCAGTGGCCGGGACAGTGACTGAAGCTTTCTTT. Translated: CASSQPVAGTVTEAFF.

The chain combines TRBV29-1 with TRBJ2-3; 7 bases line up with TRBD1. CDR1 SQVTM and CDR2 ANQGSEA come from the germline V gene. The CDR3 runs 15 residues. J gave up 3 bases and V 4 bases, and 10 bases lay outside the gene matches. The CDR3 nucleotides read TGCAGCGTTGGTAGCGCAGGGGGTGGGACAGATACGCAGTATTTT. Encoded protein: CSVGSAGGGTDTQYF.

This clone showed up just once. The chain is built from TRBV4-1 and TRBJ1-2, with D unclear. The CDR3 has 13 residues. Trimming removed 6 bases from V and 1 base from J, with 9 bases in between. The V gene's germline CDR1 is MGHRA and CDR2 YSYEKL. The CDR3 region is CASSTANNYGYTF. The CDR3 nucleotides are TGCGCCAGCAGTACAGCTAATAACTATGGCTACACCTTC.

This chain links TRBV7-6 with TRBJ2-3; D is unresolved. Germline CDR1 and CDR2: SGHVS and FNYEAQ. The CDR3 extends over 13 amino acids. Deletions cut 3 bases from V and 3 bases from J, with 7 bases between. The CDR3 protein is CASSFAETDTQYF. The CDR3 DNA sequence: TGTGCCAGCAGCTTCGCAGAAACAGATACGCAGTATTTT.

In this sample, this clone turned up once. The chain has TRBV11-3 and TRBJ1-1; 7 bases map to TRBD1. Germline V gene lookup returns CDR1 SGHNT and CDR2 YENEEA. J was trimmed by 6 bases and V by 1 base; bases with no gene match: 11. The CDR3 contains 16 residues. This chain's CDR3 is CASSLGGTAIPSEAFF. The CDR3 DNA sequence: TGTGCCAGCAGCTTAGGCGGGACAGCAATTCCCTCTGAAGCTTTCTTT.

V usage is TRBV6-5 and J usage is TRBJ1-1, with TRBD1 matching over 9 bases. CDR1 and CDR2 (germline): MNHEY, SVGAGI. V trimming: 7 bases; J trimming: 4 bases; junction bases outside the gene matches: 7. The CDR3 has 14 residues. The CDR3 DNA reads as TGTGCCAGCATACTCCGGACAGGGGCCACTGAAGCTTTCTTT. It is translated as CASILRTGATEAFF.

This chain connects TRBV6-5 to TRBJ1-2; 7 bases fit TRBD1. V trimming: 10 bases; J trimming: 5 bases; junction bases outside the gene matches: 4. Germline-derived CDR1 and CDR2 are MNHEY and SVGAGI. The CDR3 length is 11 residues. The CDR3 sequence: CATETGYGYTF. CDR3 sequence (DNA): TGTGCCACAGAGACAGGGTATGGCTACACCTTC.

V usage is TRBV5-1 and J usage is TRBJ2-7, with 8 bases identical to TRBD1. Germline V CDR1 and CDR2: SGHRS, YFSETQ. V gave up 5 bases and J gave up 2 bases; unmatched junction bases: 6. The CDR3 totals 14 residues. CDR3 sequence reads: CASSPGTGPYEQYF. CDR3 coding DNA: TGCGCCAGCAGTCCCGGGACAGGACCCTACGAGCAGTACTTC.

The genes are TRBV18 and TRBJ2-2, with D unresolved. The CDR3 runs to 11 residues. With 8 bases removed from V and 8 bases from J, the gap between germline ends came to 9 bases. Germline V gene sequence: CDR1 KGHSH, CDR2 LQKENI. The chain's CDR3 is CASALTGELFF. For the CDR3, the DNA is TGTGCCAGCGCTCTGACAGGGGAGCTGTTTTTT.